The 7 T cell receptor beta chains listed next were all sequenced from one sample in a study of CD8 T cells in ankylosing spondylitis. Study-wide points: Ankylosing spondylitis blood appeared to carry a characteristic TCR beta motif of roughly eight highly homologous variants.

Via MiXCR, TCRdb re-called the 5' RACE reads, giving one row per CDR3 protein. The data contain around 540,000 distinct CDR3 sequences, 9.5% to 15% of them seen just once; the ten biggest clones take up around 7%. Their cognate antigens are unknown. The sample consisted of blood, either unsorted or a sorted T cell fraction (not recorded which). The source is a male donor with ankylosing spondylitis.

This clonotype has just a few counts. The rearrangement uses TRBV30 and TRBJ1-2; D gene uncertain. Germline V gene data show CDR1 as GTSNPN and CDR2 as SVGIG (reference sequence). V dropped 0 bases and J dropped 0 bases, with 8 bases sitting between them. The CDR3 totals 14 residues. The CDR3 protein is CAWSVRRSNYGYTF. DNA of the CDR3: TGTGCCTGGAGTGTGAGGAGATCTAACTATGGCTACACCTTC.

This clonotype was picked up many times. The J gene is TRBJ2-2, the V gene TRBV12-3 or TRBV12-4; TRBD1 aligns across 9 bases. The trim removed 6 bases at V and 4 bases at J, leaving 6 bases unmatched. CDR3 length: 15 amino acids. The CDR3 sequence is CASREGQGFTGELFF. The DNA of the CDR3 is TGTGCCAGCAGAGAGGGACAGGGATTCACCGGGGAGCTGTTTTTT.

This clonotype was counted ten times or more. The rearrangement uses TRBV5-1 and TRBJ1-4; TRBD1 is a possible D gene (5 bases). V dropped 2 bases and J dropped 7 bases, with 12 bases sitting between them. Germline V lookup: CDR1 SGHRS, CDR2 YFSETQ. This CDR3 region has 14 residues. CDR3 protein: CASSLTQGGEKLFF. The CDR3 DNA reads TGCGCCAGCAGCTTAACCCAGGGTGGTGAAAAACTGTTTTTT.

The CDR3 is CASTPGGGGETQYF. The CDR3 region has the DNA TGTGCCAGCACCCCAGGGGGTGGTGGAGAGACCCAGTACTTC. This chain links TRBV28 with TRBJ2-5; 7 nucleotides align to TRBD1. Germline assignment: CDR1 MDHEN and CDR2 SYDVKM. V lost 7 bases, J lost 4 bases, and 9 bases stayed unmatched. The CDR3 has 14 amino acids. The whole variable domain, remainder taken from reference TRBV28 and TRBJ2-5, is DVKVTQSSRYLVKRTGEKVFLECVQDMDHENMFWYRQDPGLGLRLIYFSYDVKMKEKGDIPEGYSVSREKKERFSLILESASTNQTSMYLCASTPGGGGETQYFGPGTRLLVL.

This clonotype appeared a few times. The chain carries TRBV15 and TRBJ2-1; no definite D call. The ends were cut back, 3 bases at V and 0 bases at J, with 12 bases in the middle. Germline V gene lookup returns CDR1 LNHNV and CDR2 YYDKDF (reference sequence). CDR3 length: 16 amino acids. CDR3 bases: TGTGCCACCAGCAGGTTTATGTCAGACTCCTACAATGAGCAGTTCTTC. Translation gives CATSRFMSDSYNEQFF. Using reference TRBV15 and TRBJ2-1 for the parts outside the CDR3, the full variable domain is DAMVIQNPRYQVTQFGKPVTLSCSQTLNHNVMYWYQQKSSQAPKLLFHYYDKDFNNEADTPDNFQSRRPNTSFCFLDIRSPGLGDTAMYLCATSRFMSDSYNEQFFGPGTRLTVL.

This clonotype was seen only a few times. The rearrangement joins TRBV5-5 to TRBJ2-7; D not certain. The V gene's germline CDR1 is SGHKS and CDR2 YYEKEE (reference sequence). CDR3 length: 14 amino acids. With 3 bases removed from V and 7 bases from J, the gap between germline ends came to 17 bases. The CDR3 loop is CASSSGDVLGEQYF. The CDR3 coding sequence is TGTGCCAGCAGCTCCGGAGATGTGTTGGGAGAGCAGTACTTC.

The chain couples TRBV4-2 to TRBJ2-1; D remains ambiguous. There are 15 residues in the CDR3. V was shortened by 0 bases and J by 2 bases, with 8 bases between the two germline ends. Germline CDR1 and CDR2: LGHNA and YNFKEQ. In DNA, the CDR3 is TGTGCCAGCAGCCAAGACGGAACCCCCTACAATGAGCAGTTCTTC. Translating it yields CASSQDGTPYNEQFF.